The clone carrying this T cell receptor (beta chain) has just one count. Its antigen is unidentified. CDR1 SGHNT and CDR2 YYREEE come from the germline V gene (reference sequence). V shed 5 bases and J 1 base; nucleotides not matched to a gene: 7. The CDR3 totals 15 residues. The data derive from a study of graft-versus-host responses after intestinal transplantation. Using immunoSEQ multiplex PCR, the repertoire was profiled, and TCRdb retains in-frame clones only, with some absent. The table includes approximately 90,000 clones, about 87% detected once. The specimen comprised unstimulated CD4+ T cells sorted from spleen or lymph node cells, sampled before transplant. J is TRBJ2-3 and V is TRBV5-4, with TRBD1 matching 7 bases. The TCR comes from a human donor who was the organ donor for an intestinal transplant. CDR3: CASRAGTERTDTQYF. CDR3 bases: TGTGCCAGCAGGGCCGGGACAGAACGCACAGATACGCAGTATTTT.